The 22 T cell receptor beta chains presented below share a single source sample, sequenced in a study of cytomegalovirus exposure and HLA in healthy donors. PCR was performed using 60 Vbeta and 13 Jbeta primers. The method was immunoSEQ multiplex PCR; TCRdb's version includes in-frame clones alone and lacks a portion of them. This repertoire shows approximately 150,000 clones, roughly 77% found once; its top ten account for roughly 2.8%. Sequenced material: PBMCs. These receptors all come from a woman aged 40-49 years in good health and CMV-seropositive.

The V call is TRBV5-4, the J call TRBJ2-5; 8 bases line up with TRBD1. The J segment lost 5 bases and the V segment lost 4 bases, leaving 7 bases of the junction unmatched. Germline V lookup: CDR1 SGHNT, CDR2 YYREEE (reference sequence). The CDR3 runs 14 residues. The CDR3: CASSRQGSVETQYF. DNA of the CDR3: TGTGCCAGCAGCCGACAGGGGAGTGTGGAGACCCAGTACTTC.

A few counts support this clone. The chain uses TRBV19 and TRBJ2-7, with D possibly matching TRBD1 (6 bases). Between the trimmed V and J ends, which lost 4 bases and 0 bases, there was a span of 13 bases. CDR1 and CDR2 (germline): LNHDA, SQIVND (reference sequence). The CDR3 contains 15 residues. CDR3 sequence: CASSTGHTSSYEQYF. The CDR3 DNA reads as TGTGCCAGTAGTACGGGACACACTAGCTCCTACGAGCAGTACTTC.

This clone has a handful of counts. CDR3 protein: CASSLSGTLNTEAFF. CDR3 bases: TGTGCCAGCAGCTTATCCGGGACATTGAACACTGAAGCTTTCTTT. This chain joins TRBV5-4 and TRBJ1-1; TRBD1 might be the D (6 bases). The CDR3 contains 15 residues. The germline V gene has CDR1 SGHNT and CDR2 YYREEE (reference sequence). V was trimmed by 2 bases and J by 0 bases, leaving 11 bases between them.

The V and J genes are TRBV27 and TRBJ2-3; D call uncertain. Between the trimmed V and J ends, which lost 4 bases and 2 bases, there was a span of 13 bases. The CDR3 loop spans 15 amino acids. Germline-derived CDR1 and CDR2 are MNHEY and SMNVEV (reference sequence). The CDR3 nucleotides read TGTGCCAGCAGTTCCCTAGGTGAGGACACAGATACGCAGTATTTT. Residues: CASSSLGEDTDTQYF.

The rearrangement uses TRBV10-3 and TRBJ2-5; D might be TRBD2 (6 bases). The V end was cut by 0 bases, the J end by 0 bases, with 11 bases between. CDR1 and CDR2 from the germline V gene are ENHRY and SYGVKD. This CDR3 is 16 amino acids long. The CDR3 DNA reads TGTGCCATCAGTGAGTCGTCTAGCGCTTACCAAGAGACCCAGTACTTC. Its translation: CAISESSSAYQETQYF.

The chain recombines TRBV9 with TRBJ1-6; 8 bases agree with TRBD1. Germline V gives CDR1 SGDLS, CDR2 YYNGEE. The CDR3 runs 15 residues. After removal of 4 bases from V and 7 bases from J, the junction contained 7 bases not matched to a gene. The CDR3 region has the DNA TGTGCCAGCAGCTCTCGGACAGGGACAAATTCACCCCTCCACTTT. This gives the protein CASSSRTGTNSPLHF. Supplemented by reference TRBV9 and TRBJ1-6, the full variable domain reads DSGVTQTPKHLITATGQRVTLRCSPRSGDLSVYWYQQSLDQGLQFLIQYYNGEERAKGNILERFSAQQFPDLHSELNLSSLELGDSALYFCASSSRTGTNSPLHFGNGTRLTVT.

The V and J genes are TRBV19 and TRBJ1-5; D not resolved. The CDR3 totals 15 residues. V gave up 3 bases and J gave up 3 bases, with 12 bases separating them. CDR1 and CDR2 (germline): LNHDA, SQIVND (reference sequence). CDR3 nucleotides: TGTGCCAGTAGTATTGTGGGCACGGACAATCAGCCCCAGCATTTT. Translated: CASSIVGTDNQPQHF.

The rearrangement links TRBV11-2 to TRBJ2-3; 8 bases fit TRBD2. CDR3 size: 19 residues. Germline trimming cut 0 bases from V and 0 bases from J; bases unmatched to any gene: 11. Germline V lookup: CDR1 SGHAT, CDR2 FQNNGV. CDR3 sequence: CASSLDGGGRGDSTDTQYF. The CDR3 DNA sequence: TGTGCCAGCAGCTTAGATGGGGGAGGGCGGGGGGACAGCACAGATACGCAGTATTTT.

This clone has just one count. The CDR3 spells CASSGDRDQPQHF. The CDR3 DNA reads as TGTGCCAGCAGTGGGGACAGGGATCAGCCCCAGCATTTT. The chain links TRBV6-1 to TRBJ1-5; 9 nucleotides agree with TRBD1. Trimming at V came to 4 bases and at J to 5 bases, leaving 0 bases not matched to a gene. The CDR3 runs to 13 residues. From germline, CDR1 is MNHNS and CDR2 SASEGT.

The rearrangement uses TRBV5-4 and TRBJ1-1, with D maybe TRBD1 (6 bases). The germline gives CDR1 SGHNT, CDR2 YYREEE (reference sequence). The CDR3 loop spans 14 amino acids. Trimming pared 4 bases from V and 5 bases from J, leaving 15 bases between. CDR3 nucleotide sequence: TGTGCCAGCAGCCTCCGGACAGCTGGGACTGAAGCTTTCTTT. Translating gives CASSLRTAGTEAFF.

The chain couples TRBV15 to TRBJ1-4, with D possibly matching TRBD1 (5 bases). The CDR3 has 14 amino acids. Germline V gene sequence: CDR1 LNHNV, CDR2 YYDKDF (reference sequence). The V and J ends lost 5 bases and 4 bases respectively, with 11 bases between them. The CDR3 bases are TGTGCCACCAGCCCCGACAGCCATAATGAAAAACTGTTTTTT. Protein: CATSPDSHNEKLFF.

This rearrangement joins TRBV18 to TRBJ1-4; TRBD1 agrees at 9 bases. V shed 1 base and J 5 bases; nucleotides not matched to a gene: 5. In germline, CDR1 is KGHSH, CDR2 LQKENI. This CDR3 is 16 amino acids long. Here the CDR3 DNA reads TGTGCCAGCTCACCACTTCCGGGACAGGGAAATGAAAAACTGTTTTTT. Translated: CASSPLPGQGNEKLFF.

The gene calls are TRBV5-1 and TRBJ2-1, with TRBD1 matching over 10 bases. This CDR3 is 13 amino acids long. Trimming at V came to 6 bases and at J to 9 bases, leaving 6 bases not matched to a gene. Germline V CDR1 and CDR2: SGHRS, YFSETQ. The CDR3 spells CASTGTGVFEQFF. The DNA for the CDR3 is TGCGCCAGCACCGGGACAGGGGTTTTTGAGCAGTTCTTC.

The chain is built from TRBV28 and TRBJ1-2; D gene uncertain. The V and J ends lost 2 bases and 0 bases respectively, with 10 bases between them. This CDR3 is 15 amino acids long. Per germline, CDR1 MDHEN and CDR2 SYDVKM. CDR3 region: CASSLGGSSNYGYTF. In DNA form, the CDR3 reads TGTGCCAGCAGTTTAGGCGGCAGCTCTAACTATGGCTACACCTTC.

V gene TRBV7-9 combines with J gene TRBJ2-5; 7 positions agree with TRBD1. V trimming: 5 bases; J trimming: 2 bases; junction bases outside the gene matches: 5. The CDR3 loop spans 14 amino acids. Germline assignment: CDR1 SEHNR and CDR2 FQNEAQ (reference sequence). The CDR3 reads CASSTRQGQETQYF. DNA of the CDR3: TGTGCCAGCAGCACCCGACAGGGTCAAGAGACCCAGTACTTC.

This clone has a handful of counts. The genes are TRBV6-5 and TRBJ1-1, with 9 bases that match TRBD1. The CDR3 covers 12 residues. Looked up from germline, CDR1 is MNHEY and CDR2 is SVGAGI. V lost 7 bases, J lost 4 bases, and 1 base stayed unmatched. The CDR3 DNA follows: TGTGCCAGCAAACAGGGGGCCACTGAAGCTTTCTTT. This gives the protein CASKQGATEAFF.

The rearrangement uses TRBV4-3 and TRBJ1-1; 10 bases are a match to TRBD1. The V segment lost 8 bases and the J segment 3 bases; nucleotides outside the gene matches: 9. Germline-derived CDR1 and CDR2 are LGHNA and YSLEER. The CDR3 totals 15 residues. DNA of the CDR3: TGCGCCAGCCGGGGTAGGGACAGGGGTTACACTGAAGCTTTCTTT. This translates into CASRGRDRGYTEAFF.

V usage is TRBV5-6 and J usage is TRBJ1-1; D may be TRBD1 (5 bases). CDR1 is SGHDT and CDR2 is YYEEEE in the germline V gene. V gave up 2 bases and J gave up 0 bases, with 8 bases separating them. The CDR3 totals 14 residues. Written as DNA, the CDR3 is TGTGCCAGCAGCTTCGACAGACTGAACACTGAAGCTTTCTTT. Translated: CASSFDRLNTEAFF.

The V gene is TRBV13, the J gene TRBJ2-7; 7 bases map to TRBD2. CDR3 size: 17 residues. V trimming: 1 base; J trimming: 3 bases; junction bases outside the gene matches: 12. The germline V gene has CDR1 PRHDT and CDR2 FYEKMQ (reference sequence). The CDR3 region has the DNA TGTGCCAGCAGCTTAGCCCTCTCGACGGGCGGGAGCTACGAGCAGTACTTC. Its translation: CASSLALSTGGSYEQYF.

The chain uses TRBV4-3 and TRBJ2-3; TRBD1 matches 7 bases. Germline V gene lookup returns CDR1 LGHNA and CDR2 YSLEER. The CDR3 length is 14 residues. The trim removed 3 bases at V and 4 bases at J, leaving 4 bases unmatched. Here the CDR3 reads CASSQLTGADTQYF. CDR3 coding DNA: TGCGCCAGCAGCCAGCTAACAGGGGCAGATACGCAGTATTTT.

This clone was counted a few times. The chain combines TRBV5-1 with TRBJ1-1; 7 nucleotides agree with TRBD1. The germline gives CDR1 SGHRS, CDR2 YFSETQ. J lost 5 bases, V lost 1 base, and 5 bases had no gene match. This CDR3 is 14 amino acids long. For the CDR3, the DNA is TGCGCCAGCAGCTTGAGGGGGCGCGGGACTGAAGCTTTCTTT. This codes for CASSLRGRGTEAFF.

This clone was found a few times. V is TRBV5-4 and J is TRBJ1-4; D gene ambiguous. Germline V gives CDR1 SGHNT, CDR2 YYREEE (reference sequence). With 4 bases removed from V and 6 bases from J, the gap between germline ends came to 10 bases. This CDR3 has 13 amino acids. The CDR3 loop reads CASSPDPDEKLFF. Here the CDR3 DNA reads TGTGCCAGCAGCCCCGATCCGGATGAAAAACTGTTTTTT.